This is a list of T cell receptor beta chains from one sample in a study of cytomegalovirus exposure and HLA in healthy donors. TCRdb's table, derived via immunoSEQ multiplex PCR, lists solely in-frame clones and lacks some. The table records over 85,000 clones, 89% of them present only once. Material for sequencing was PBMCs. The source is a young woman in good health and CMV-seronegative. The CDR3 runs from the conserved cysteine through the conserved F or W. D genes are given only for firm matches. Expanded clones are given a class, and other clones once, few, many or no size at all.

V gene	D gene	clone size	J gene	CDR3 DNA	CDR3 protein
TRBV19	TRBD2	NA	TRBJ2-1	TGTGCCAGTAGTATAGCGGGAGGGTCTAGTGAGCAGTTCTTC	CASSIAGGSSEQFF
TRBV27	NA	NA	TRBJ1-2	TGTGCCAGCAGTTTAGGGGGCCCCAACTATGGCTACACCTTC	CASSLGGPNYGYTF
TRBV28	NA	NA	TRBJ1-2	TGTGCCAGCAGTGCTTTAGGACAGCCAATTGAAGGCTACACCTTC	CASSALGQPIEGYTF
TRBV7-9	TRBD2	NA	TRBJ2-7	TGTGCCAGTCCCTCCGGGACTAGCTTCTACGAGCAGTACTTC	CASPSGTSFYEQYF
TRBV5-1	NA	NA	TRBJ1-2	TGCGCCAGCAGCTTCCAGGCAAGGAACTATGGCTACACCTTC	CASSFQARNYGYTF
TRBV18	NA	NA	TRBJ2-7	TGTGCCAGCTCACCTTCGGGAGCAAGCTACGAGCAGTACTTC	CASSPSGASYEQYF
TRBV15	TRBD1	few	TRBJ2-2	TGTGCCACCAGCAGGGGACAGGGAGACACCGGGGAGCTGTTTTTT	CATSRGQGDTGELFF
TRBV18	NA	NA	TRBJ2-7	TGTGCCAGCTCACCACCGGGAGTCCGATCCTACGAGCAGTACTTC	CASSPPGVRSYEQYF
TRBV7-6	TRBD2	NA	TRBJ2-7	TGTGCCAGCAGCTTAGTTGCGGGAGGGTTAGACGAGCAGTACTTC	CASSLVAGGLDEQYF
TRBV6-1	TRBD2	NA	TRBJ2-1	TGTGCCATCAGCGGGAGGTACTACAATGAGCAGTTCTTC	CAISGRYYNEQFF
TRBV28	TRBD1	NA	TRBJ1-1	TGTGCCAGCGGGGGACAGGCGAATTGGAACACTGAAGCTTTCTTT	CASGGQANWNTEAFF
TRBV6-9	NA	NA	TRBJ2-1	TGTGCCAGCAGTTACCTGGACTATCACAATGAGCAGTTCTTC	CASSYLDYHNEQFF
TRBV2	TRBD1	NA	TRBJ2-1	TGTGCCAGCAGGAAGGACAGGACGGTTCACAATGAGCAGTTCTTC	CASRKDRTVHNEQFF
TRBV2	TRBD1	NA	TRBJ1-4	TGTGCCAGCAGGGAGGGACAGTCTTCTTACGAAAAACTGTTTTTT	CASREGQSSYEKLFF
TRBV5-1	NA	NA	TRBJ2-3	TGCGCCAGCAGCTTGGTTCTAGCAGGAGATACGCAGTATTTT	CASSLVLAGDTQYF
TRBV6-1	NA	NA	TRBJ2-3	TGTGCCAGCAGCCTATCGGGCACAGATACGCAGTATTTT	CASSLSGTDTQYF
TRBV2	TRBD1	NA	TRBJ2-1	TGTGCCAGCAGTAACCAGGGGGTGGGGCAGTTCTTC	CASSNQGVGQFF
TRBV10-1	TRBD1	NA	TRBJ2-3	TGCGCCAGCAGCAATAGACAGGGGTCATCGGATACGCAGTATTTT	CASSNRQGSSDTQYF